Following are 8 T cell receptor beta chains from one sample sequenced in a study of T cells in Graves' hyperthyroidism and ophthalmopathy. TCR beta CDR3 sequences were amplified from RNA transcripts. With the HTBI primer set, the TCR CDR3 went through a first round of RT-PCR. TCRdb independently ran MiXCR on the multiplex PCR reads; one entry per CDR3 protein. The table has roughly 500,000 distinct CDR3 sequences, over 35% seen once. The sample comprised peripheral blood or thyroid tissue (not recorded which). The receptors here all came from an adult woman with Graves' disease, either hyperthyroidism or ophthalmopathy (not recorded which).

About this clonotype itself: A much bigger clone sits one base away, suggesting this may be a read error. The chain employs TRBV7-8 and TRBJ2-5; D remains unclear. CDR3 length equals 13 residues. Germline values: CDR1 SGHVS, CDR2 FQNEAQ. The chain's CDR3 is CAGSLSVQETQYF. The CDR3 nucleotides read TGTGCCGGCAGCTTAAGTGTCCAAGAGACCCAGTACTTC.

In its sample, this clonotype was seen a few times. The chain is built from TRBV12-3 or TRBV12-4 and TRBJ2-7, with D possibly TRBD1 on 5 matching bases. The CDR3 consists of 12 residues. Trimming left V 3 bases short and J 6 bases short, with 9 bases between. The CDR3 region has the DNA TGTGCCAGCAGTTTGGCAGGGTCCGAGCAGTACTTC. It is translated as CASSLAGSEQYF.

This clonotype was picked up one time. V usage is TRBV6-1 and J usage is TRBJ2-7; possibly TRBD2 for D (5 bases). The V gene lost 10 bases and the J gene lost 6 bases, with 13 bases spanning the gap. Germline V lookup: CDR1 MNHNS, CDR2 SASEGT. This CDR3 comprises 11 residues. CDR3 bases: TGTGCCACCGAGGGCGTAGGCGAGCAGTACTTC. Translated: CATEGVGEQYF.

The chain combines TRBV24-1 with TRBJ2-7; 8 bases match TRBD1. The CDR3 is made up of 16 amino acids. Per germline, CDR1 KGHDR and CDR2 SFDVKD. V trimming: 4 bases; J trimming: 1 base; junction bases outside the gene matches: 8. The CDR3 spells CATSDRGQGSSYEQYF. The CDR3 nucleotides are TGTGCCACCAGTGACCGTGGACAGGGAAGTTCCTACGAGCAGTACTTC.

This clonotype was observed at least ten times. The chain recombines TRBV20-1 with TRBJ1-5, with 7 bases that match TRBD1. CDR1 is DFQATT, CDR2 SNEGSKA, per germline (reference sequence). CDR3 size: 14 residues. V lost 1 base to trimming and J lost 3 bases; unmatched junction nucleotides: 3. CDR3 amino acids: CSARVGQVNQPQHF. The CDR3 bases are TGCAGTGCTAGAGTAGGACAGGTCAATCAGCCCCAGCATTTT.

This clonotype was found once. The V call is TRBV4-1, the J call TRBJ1-2; maybe TRBD1 (6 bases). The CDR3 has 15 amino acids. Germline V gives CDR1 MGHRA, CDR2 YSYEKL. The V gene lost 1 base and the J gene lost 6 bases, with 15 bases spanning the gap. The CDR3 reads CASSQVQGSGDGYTF. CDR3 bases: TGCGCCAGCAGCCAAGTACAGGGATCGGGAGATGGCTACACCTTC.

This clonotype was detected ten times or more. V usage is TRBV10-2 and J usage is TRBJ1-1; the D is unclear. Germline V lookup: CDR1 WSHSY, CDR2 SAAADI. This CDR3 is built from 13 residues. V lost 2 bases and J 5 bases, leaving 9 bases between the germline ends. The CDR3, as DNA: TGCGCCAGCAGTGAGATCCGGTTGACTGAAGCTTTCTTT. It yields the protein CASSEIRLTEAFF.

The chain carries TRBV6-2 or TRBV6-3 and TRBJ2-2; no firm D call. The CDR3 spans 14 residues. Per the germline V gene, CDR1 is MNHEY and CDR2 is SVGEGT. Trimming pared 11 bases from V and 0 bases from J, leaving 13 bases between. The CDR3: CAPTPPANTGELFF. The CDR3 region has the DNA TGTGCCCCCACCCCCCCCGCGAACACCGGGGAGCTGTTTTTT.